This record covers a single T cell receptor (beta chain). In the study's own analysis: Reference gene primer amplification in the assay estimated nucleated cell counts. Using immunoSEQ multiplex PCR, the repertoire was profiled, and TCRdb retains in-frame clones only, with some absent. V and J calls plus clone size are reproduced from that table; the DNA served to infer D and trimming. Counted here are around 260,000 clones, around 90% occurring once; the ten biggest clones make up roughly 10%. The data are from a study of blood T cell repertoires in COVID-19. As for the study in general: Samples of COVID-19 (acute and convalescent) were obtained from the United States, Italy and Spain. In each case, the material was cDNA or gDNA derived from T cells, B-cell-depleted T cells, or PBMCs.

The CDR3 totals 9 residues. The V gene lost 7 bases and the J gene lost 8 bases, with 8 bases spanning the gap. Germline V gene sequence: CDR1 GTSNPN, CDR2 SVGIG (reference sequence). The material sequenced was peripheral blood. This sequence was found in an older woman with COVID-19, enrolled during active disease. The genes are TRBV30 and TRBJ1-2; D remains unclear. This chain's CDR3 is CAFNRGYTF. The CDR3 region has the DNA TGTGCCTTTAATCGGGGCTACACCTTC. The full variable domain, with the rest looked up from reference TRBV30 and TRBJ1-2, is SQTIHQWPATLVQPVGSPLSLECTVEGTSNPNLYWYRQAAGRGLQLLFYSVGIGQISSEVPQNLSASRPQDRQFILSSKKLLLSDSGFYLCAFNRGYTFGSGTRLTVV.